Below, 30 T cell receptor beta chains from the same sample are listed, as sequenced in a study of blood T cell repertoires in COVID-19. Sequencing used immunoSEQ multiplex PCR; TCRdb keeps in-frame clones, though not all of them. The sample lists approximately 100,000 clones; 76% were seen once. The specimen sequenced was peripheral blood. The receptors here all came from a man older than 75 with COVID-19, enrolled during active disease.

CDR3 nucleotides: TGTGCCAGCAGTCAACAGGGGGGTAGTGGCTACACCTTC. Protein product: CASSQQGGSGYTF. The chain joins TRBV6-5 to TRBJ1-2; 8 bases agree with TRBD1. The CDR3 is made up of 13 amino acids. V was pared by 5 bases and J by 7 bases, with 6 bases of the junction left unmatched. Germline V gene data show CDR1 as MNHEY and CDR2 as SVGAGI.

The chain couples TRBV5-1 to TRBJ2-1; no clear D. This CDR3 has 12 amino acids. Trimming left V 1 base short and J 6 bases short, with 5 bases between. From germline, CDR1 is SGHRS and CDR2 YFSETQ. The CDR3 loop reads CASSLQANEQFF. The CDR3 region has the DNA TGCGCCAGCAGCTTGCAAGCCAATGAGCAGTTCTTC.

The rearrangement uses TRBV2 and TRBJ2-7; 12 nucleotides align to TRBD2. The ends lost 5 bases at V and 5 bases at J; junction bases unmatched: 7. Germline V lookup: CDR1 SNHLY, CDR2 FYNNEI. The CDR3 has 15 residues. The CDR3 DNA is TGTGCCAGCAGTCTTCAGACTAGCGGGAGAGACGAGCAGTACTTC. Protein: CASSLQTSGRDEQYF.

This chain uses TRBV28 with TRBJ2-7; D may be TRBD2 (6 bases). V lost 4 bases to trimming and J lost 5 bases, with 21 bases between them. Germline lookup yields CDR1 MDHEN and CDR2 SYDVKM. The length of the CDR3 is 16 residues. The chain's CDR3 is CASSSWDFLSKHEQYF. The CDR3 DNA reads TGTGCCAGCAGTTCTTGGGACTTCCTGAGTAAGCACGAGCAGTACTTC.

The chain is built from TRBV19 and TRBJ2-5; 7 bases line up with TRBD1. V lost 3 bases, J lost 4 bases, and 2 bases stayed unmatched. This CDR3 has 13 amino acids. Germline V gene sequence: CDR1 LNHDA, CDR2 SQIVND (reference sequence). CDR3 protein: CASSIGQVETQYF. Written as DNA, the CDR3 is TGTGCCAGTAGTATCGGACAGGTAGAGACCCAGTACTTC. Filled out from reference TRBV19 and TRBJ2-5, the complete variable domain reads DGGITQSPKYLFRKEGQNVTLSCEQNLNHDAMYWYRQDPGQGLRLIYYSQIVNDFQKGDIAEGYSVSREKKESFPLTVTSAQKNPTAFYLCASSIGQVETQYFGPGTRLLVL.

CDR3 coding DNA: TGTGCCAGCAGTTATGGATCTTTCGGGAGTGGCTACGAGCAGTACTTC. This translates into CASSYGSFGSGYEQYF. This sequence joins TRBV6-5 and TRBJ2-7; tentative D call: TRBD2 (6 bases). The germline CDR1 and CDR2 sequences are MNHEY and SVGAGI. V was shortened by 3 bases and J by 3 bases, with 18 bases between the two germline ends. CDR3 size: 16 residues.

This clone showed up just a few times. The chain joins TRBV6-5 to TRBJ2-1; TRBD1 matches 7 bases. The CDR3 is 15 residues long. V shed 3 bases, J shed 9 bases, and the junction held 11 bases outside the gene matches. Germline loops: CDR1 MNHEY, CDR2 SVGAGI. The CDR3 region is CASSYEDRPRGEQFF. DNA for the CDR3: TGTGCCAGCAGTTATGAGGACAGGCCAAGGGGTGAGCAGTTCTTC.

In this sample, this clone turned up a few times. The gene calls are TRBV28 and TRBJ2-7; TRBD1 matches 9 bases. CDR1 and CDR2 from the germline V gene are MDHEN and SYDVKM. V lost 5 bases to trimming and J lost 2 bases; unmatched junction nucleotides: 7. The CDR3 sequence is 15 residues long. CDR3 coding DNA: TGTGCCAGCAGTCCCTGGGACAGGGTAACCTACGAGCAGTACTTC. It encodes CASSPWDRVTYEQYF.

This clone was counted a single time. Relative to the germline gene, one junction end is altered; a read error may explain this. Other DNA sequences in this sample translate to the same CDR3. The chain is built from TRBV19 and TRBJ1-2; D is unresolved. The CDR3 covers 15 residues. Per the germline V gene, CDR1 is LNHDA and CDR2 is SQIVND (reference sequence). The CDR3 DNA reads as TGTGCCGTTGTCGAGAGCGGAACCTCTAATTATGGCTACACCTTC. Residues: CAVVESGTSNYGYTF.

V usage is TRBV11-2 and J usage is TRBJ1-2; 7 nucleotides agree with TRBD1. The CDR3 covers 15 residues. Germline CDR1 reads SGHAT; CDR2 reads FQNNGV. Trimming removed 5 bases from V and 0 bases from J; junction bases left unmatched: 6. The CDR3, as DNA: TGTGCCAGCAGCAACTACAGGGGACCTAACTATGGCTACACCTTC. It is translated as CASSNYRGPNYGYTF. Using reference TRBV11-2 and TRBJ1-2 for the parts outside the CDR3, the full variable domain is EAGVAQSPRYKIIEKRQSVAFWCNPISGHATLYWYQQILGQGPKLLIQFQNNGVVDDSQLPKDRFSAERLKGVDSTLKIQPAKLEDSAVYLCASSNYRGPNYGYTFGSGTRLTVV.

This clone was recorded only once. The J gene is TRBJ2-7, the V gene TRBV7-2; TRBD1 matches 7 bases. V shed 2 bases, J shed 2 bases, and the junction held 15 bases outside the gene matches. The CDR3 extends over 18 amino acids. Germline V CDR1 and CDR2: SGHTA, FQGNSA. CDR3 sequence: CASSLRSREGARPYEQYF. CDR3 DNA: TGTGCCAGCAGCTTACGAAGCCGAGAGGGGGCGCGTCCCTACGAGCAGTACTTC.

The rearrangement joins TRBV6-5 to TRBJ1-1; unclear D gene. The CDR3 length is 12 residues. Germline V gives CDR1 MNHEY, CDR2 SVGAGI. Trimming stripped 2 bases from V and 8 bases from J, with 9 bases between. In nucleotides, the CDR3 is TGTGCCAGCAGTTACGTGGGCGGGGAAGCTTTCTTT. It is translated as CASSYVGGEAFF.

This clone was seen a handful of times. V gene TRBV7-9 combines with J gene TRBJ1-4, with 8 bases aligning to TRBD1. CDR1 and CDR2 (germline): SEHNR, FQNEAQ (reference sequence). CDR3 length: 13 amino acids. The trim removed 1 base at V and 11 bases at J, leaving 3 bases unmatched. CDR3: CASSLGYRGKLFF. The CDR3 DNA sequence: TGTGCCAGCAGCTTAGGATACAGGGGGAAACTGTTTTTT. Looking up the rest from reference TRBV7-9 and TRBJ1-4 gives the full variable domain: DTGVSQNPRHKITKRGQNVTFRCDPISEHNRLYWYRQTLGQGPEFLTYFQNEAQLEKSRLLSDRFSAERPKGSFSTLEIQRTEQGDSAMYLCASSLGYRGKLFFGSGTQLSVL.

CDR3 in amino acids: CASSPRTGLAGVVTKNIQYF. The CDR3 region has the DNA TGTGCCAGCTCCCCAAGAACGGGACTAGCGGGAGTCGTGACCAAAAACATTCAGTACTTC. The chain employs TRBV18 and TRBJ2-4; TRBD2 agrees at 14 bases. The CDR3 has 20 amino acids. Germline values: CDR1 KGHSH, CDR2 LQKENI. After removal of 6 bases from V and 2 bases from J, the junction contained 15 bases not matched to a gene.

This sequence joins TRBV11-2 and TRBJ1-4; 8 bases map to TRBD1. After removal of 5 bases from V and 5 bases from J, the junction contained 4 bases not matched to a gene. The CDR3 contains 14 residues. Germline CDR1 SGHAT, CDR2 FQNNGV. Here the CDR3 reads CASSHGTGNEKLFF. The CDR3 coding sequence is TGTGCCAGCAGCCACGGGACAGGAAATGAAAAACTGTTTTTT.

The chain combines TRBV10-1 with TRBJ1-2; D may be TRBD1 (6 bases). Germline V lookup: CDR1 WNHNN, CDR2 SYGVQD (reference sequence). V lost 2 bases and J lost 0, with 16 bases in between. CDR3 length: 17 residues. The CDR3 DNA sequence: TGCGCCAGCAGTGAGCCGGAGGACAGCCATACTAACTATGGCTACACCTTC. Protein: CASSEPEDSHTNYGYTF.

V usage is TRBV18 and J usage is TRBJ1-1; 9 nucleotides line up with TRBD1. CDR3 length: 16 residues. Germline lookup yields CDR1 KGHSH and CDR2 LQKENI. V lost 8 bases and J lost 0; bases outside the gene matches: 10. This CDR3 is CASAGTGSSLNTEAFF. CDR3 DNA sequence: TGTGCCAGCGCCGGGACAGGGAGTTCCCTGAACACTGAAGCTTTCTTT.

This chain joins TRBV28 and TRBJ1-5, with D tentatively TRBD1 (5 bases). V was shortened by 3 bases and J by 5 bases, with 23 bases between the two germline ends. The CDR3 spans 18 residues. Germline CDR1 MDHEN, CDR2 SYDVKM. In DNA, the CDR3 is TGTGCCAGCAGTTTTACCCCGCCCTGGGGGGGGAGCGATCAGCCCCAGCATTTT. It specifies CASSFTPPWGGSDQPQHF.

V gene TRBV28 combines with J gene TRBJ2-7; D unclear. Trimming cost V 4 bases and J 0 bases, with 7 bases left between them. The V gene's germline CDR1 is MDHEN and CDR2 SYDVKM. The CDR3 is 13 amino acids. The CDR3 DNA reads as TGTGCCAGCAGTTACCGGTACTCCTACGAGCAGTACTTC. This translates into CASSYRYSYEQYF.

This rearrangement joins TRBV28 to TRBJ1-2; 7 nucleotides align to TRBD1. Germline-derived CDR1 and CDR2 are MDHEN and SYDVKM. V trimming: 5 bases; J trimming: 10 bases; junction bases outside the gene matches: 13. This CDR3 comprises 14 residues. The CDR3, as DNA: TGTGCCAGCAGTCGACAGGGCTCTGTTATGGACTACACCTTC. This sequence encodes CASSRQGSVMDYTF.

The CDR3 spells CASSLGRTGSYTF. Written as DNA, the CDR3 is TGTGCCAGCAGTTTAGGACGGACCGGGAGCTACACCTTC. The chain recombines TRBV12-3 or TRBV12-4 with TRBJ1-2, with no clear D. Trimming took 1 base from V and 9 from J, leaving 12 bases between them. The CDR3 runs to 13 residues.

The chain has TRBV2 and TRBJ2-3, with TRBD1 identical over 10 bases. In germline, CDR1 is SNHLY, CDR2 FYNNEI. CDR3 size: 15 residues. After removal of 6 bases from V and 4 bases from J, the junction contained 7 bases not matched to a gene. The CDR3 here is CASSPNGQGADTQYF. Here the CDR3 DNA reads TGTGCCAGCAGCCCCAACGGACAGGGGGCAGATACGCAGTATTTT. The complete variable domain, with remaining parts taken from reference TRBV2 and TRBJ2-3, reads EPEVTQTPSHQVTQMGQEVILRCVPISNHLYFYWYRQILGQKVEFLVSFYNNEISEKSEIFDDQFSVERPDGSNFTLKIRSTKLEDSAMYFCASSPNGQGADTQYFGPGTRLTVL.

The rearrangement uses TRBV3-1 (or the pseudogene TRBV3-2) and TRBJ2-5; the match to TRBD1 covers 12 bases. This CDR3 region has 13 residues. CDR1 LGHDT and CDR2 YNNKEL come from the germline V gene (reference sequence). With 8 bases clipped from V and 6 bases from J, the junction kept 4 bases outside the gene matches. The CDR3 DNA is TGTGCCAGCGGGGGACAGGGGGCTAAGACCCAGTACTTC. Translated, it gives CASGGQGAKTQYF.

This clone was detected a few times. This sequence joins TRBV28 and TRBJ2-7, with D possibly TRBD1 on 6 matching bases. This CDR3 is built from 14 residues. Germline CDR1 MDHEN, CDR2 SYDVKM. V was shortened by 4 bases and J by 5 bases, with 15 bases between the two germline ends. As DNA, the CDR3 is TGTGCCAGCAGTTCAGGACAGTGGCAAAACGAGCAGTACTTC. This codes for CASSSGQWQNEQYF.

The genes are TRBV28 and TRBJ2-7; 10 nucleotides agree with TRBD1. The CDR3 consists of 14 residues. V lost 5 bases and J lost 2; bases outside the gene matches: 3. Germline V gene data show CDR1 as MDHEN and CDR2 as SYDVKM. The CDR3 sequence: CASSPGTGAYEQYF. For the CDR3, the DNA is TGTGCCAGCAGTCCCGGGACAGGGGCCTACGAGCAGTACTTC.

On this clone itself: Other DNA sequences in the same sample also yield this CDR3. The chain is built from TRBV6-5 and TRBJ1-1, with 9 bases aligning to TRBD1. Germline lookup yields CDR1 MNHEY and CDR2 SVGAGI. With 6 bases clipped from V and 5 bases from J, the junction kept 7 bases outside the gene matches. The CDR3 is 14 amino acids. The DNA of the CDR3 is TGTGCCAGCAGGAACAGGGGGCGGGGGACTGAAGCTTTCTTT. Its translation: CASRNRGRGTEAFF.

The J gene is TRBJ1-1, the V gene TRBV4-2; tentative D call: TRBD1 (6 bases). V was trimmed by 5 bases and J by 1 base, leaving 11 bases between them. CDR3 length: 14 amino acids. Germline V gene sequence: CDR1 LGHNA, CDR2 YNFKEQ. The CDR3: CASSSGQTNTEAFF. CDR3 DNA sequence: TGTGCCAGCAGCTCAGGACAGACGAACACTGAAGCTTTCTTT.

This chain joins TRBV5-8 and TRBJ2-3; D gene ambiguous. The CDR3 runs to 16 residues. Per germline, CDR1 SGHTS and CDR2 YDEGEE. V was trimmed by 1 base and J by 4 bases, leaving 16 bases between them. CDR3 sequence: CASSLSLYTAPDTQYF. For the CDR3, the DNA is TGTGCCAGCAGCTTGTCCCTATATACAGCACCAGATACGCAGTATTTT. Looking up the rest from reference TRBV5-8 and TRBJ2-3 gives the full variable domain: EAGVTQSPTHLIKTRGQQATLRCSPISGHTSVYWYQQALGLGLQFLLWYDEGEERNRGNFPPRFSGRQFPNYSSELNVNALELEDSALYLCASSLSLYTAPDTQYFGPGTRLTVL.

This sequence joins TRBV18 and TRBJ1-2; D might be TRBD1 (5 bases). Per germline, CDR1 KGHSH and CDR2 LQKENI. V was pared by 4 bases and J by 4 bases, with 16 bases between. CDR3 length: 15 residues. CDR3 nucleotide sequence: TGTGCCAGCTCACTTAGCCAAGACAGATCCTATGGCTACACCTTC. Protein sequence: CASSLSQDRSYGYTF.

This chain links TRBV28 with TRBJ2-3; 8 nucleotides line up with TRBD2. After removal of 2 bases from V and 4 bases from J, the junction contained 5 bases not matched to a gene. The CDR3 covers 15 residues. Germline V gene data show CDR1 as MDHEN and CDR2 as SYDVKM. Here the CDR3 DNA reads TGTGCCAGCAGTTTACGGGAGGGGGGCGCAGATACGCAGTATTTT. As protein: CASSLREGGADTQYF.